This entry lists 28 T cell receptor beta chains sequenced from one sample in a study of cytomegalovirus exposure and HLA in healthy donors. The PCR employed 60 Vbeta primers together with 13 Jbeta primers. Repertoires were generated with immunoSEQ multiplex PCR, while TCRdb's copy carries only in-frame clones and drops some. The listing records some 130,000 clones. Material for sequencing was PBMCs. The receptors derive from a man aged 18 to 30 in good health and CMV-seronegative.

The rearrangement links TRBV15 to TRBJ1-1; D call uncertain. Between the trimmed V and J ends, which lost 0 bases and 12 bases, there was a span of 20 bases. Germline lookup yields CDR1 LNHNV and CDR2 YYDKDF (reference sequence). The length of the CDR3 is 15 residues. The CDR3 nucleotides are TGTGCCACCAGCAGAGATCACGCGGGAAGTTTGAGTTCTTTCTTT. This translates into CATSRDHAGSLSSFF.

The chain employs TRBV19 and TRBJ1-5; a weak D match, TRBD1 (6 bases). The CDR3 covers 15 residues. V gave up 3 bases and J gave up 7 bases, with 16 bases separating them. Germline lookup yields CDR1 LNHDA and CDR2 SQIVND (reference sequence). The CDR3: CASSIRQVEGQPQHF. The CDR3 nucleotides read TGTGCCAGTAGTATCCGACAGGTAGAAGGGCAGCCCCAGCATTTT.

The J gene is TRBJ1-2, the V gene TRBV7-3, with D maybe TRBD1 (5 bases). The CDR3 has 14 residues. Germline CDR1 and CDR2: SGHTA and FQGTGA. V was clipped by 5 bases and J by 6 bases, with 16 bases between them. CDR3 nucleotides: TGTGCCAGCAGCCTGAGCGGGGCGGGGGATGGCTACACCTTC. Encoded protein: CASSLSGAGDGYTF.

This rearrangement joins TRBV5-4 to TRBJ2-2, with TRBD1 as a possible D gene (5 bases). The CDR3 runs 13 residues. CDR1 is SGHNT and CDR2 is YYREEE in the germline V gene (reference sequence). V shed 3 bases and J shed 6 bases, with 9 bases lying between them. CDR3 nucleotides: TGTGCCAGCAGCTACGACAGCCCCGGGGAGCTGTTTTTT. Translation: CASSYDSPGELFF. The full variable domain, its missing parts supplied by reference TRBV5-4 and TRBJ2-2, is ETGVTQSPTHLIKTRGQQVTLRCSSQSGHNTVSWYQQALGQGPQFIFQYYREEENGRGNFPPRFSGLQFPNYSSELNVNALELDDSALYLCASSYDSPGELFFGEGSRLTVL.

The chain employs TRBV5-4 and TRBJ2-3; 7 positions match TRBD2. CDR1 SGHNT and CDR2 YYREEE come from the germline V gene (reference sequence). V was clipped by 3 bases and J by 6 bases; unmatched bases: 7. The CDR3 has 14 amino acids. Written as DNA, the CDR3 is TGTGCCAGCAGCTCCTTCGTCGGGGGGGATACGCAGTATTTT. Its protein product is CASSSFVGGDTQYF.

This sequence joins TRBV7-9 and TRBJ1-1; D ambiguous. Germline loops: CDR1 SEHNR, CDR2 FQNEAQ (reference sequence). V lost 3 bases and J 8 bases, leaving 10 bases between the germline ends. CDR3 length equals 12 residues. CDR3 residues: CASSLQTVEAFF. The CDR3 DNA follows: TGTGCCAGCAGCTTGCAGACTGTCGAAGCTTTCTTT.

The V and J genes are TRBV7-2 and TRBJ2-3; D unclear. V lost 1 base, J lost 1 base, and 15 bases lay in between. This CDR3 spans 17 amino acids. The germline gives CDR1 SGHTA, CDR2 FQGNSA. CDR3 region: CASSLVGRNPRTDTQYF. The CDR3 bases are TGTGCCAGCAGCTTAGTGGGCCGAAACCCCCGCACAGATACGCAGTATTTT.

The V call is TRBV16, the J call TRBJ2-5; D possibly corresponds to TRBD2 (5 bases). The closer fit of TRBJ2-7 to the DNA end suggests the J call may be wrong. This CDR3 region has 14 residues. CDR1 is KGHSY, CDR2 FQNENV, per germline. CDR3 amino acids: CASSHSGKTYEQYF. In nucleotides, the CDR3 is TGTGCCAGCAGCCACTCGGGGAAGACCTACGAGCAGTACTTC.

V and J are TRBV4-2 and TRBJ2-3; TRBD2 matches at 10 bases. The trim removed 4 bases at V and 3 bases at J, leaving 7 bases unmatched. The CDR3 spans 16 residues. Germline V gene sequence: CDR1 LGHNA, CDR2 YNFKEQ. The CDR3 is CASSPNPSGGTDTQYF. The CDR3 bases are TGTGCCAGCAGCCCGAACCCTAGCGGGGGAACAGATACGCAGTATTTT.

The chain employs TRBV2 and TRBJ1-1; a possible D gene is TRBD1 (5 bases). The length of the CDR3 is 14 residues. CDR1 and CDR2 (germline): SNHLY, FYNNEI. With 2 bases removed from V and 1 base from J, the gap between germline ends came to 8 bases. The CDR3 coding sequence is TGTGCCAGCAGTGAAACTGGGGCGAACACTGAAGCTTTCTTT. Its protein product is CASSETGANTEAFF.

The J gene is TRBJ2-5, the V gene TRBV2; 8 nucleotides line up with TRBD2. This CDR3 has 15 amino acids. CDR1 is SNHLY and CDR2 is FYNNEI in the germline V gene. J lost 2 bases, V lost 8 bases, and 10 bases had no gene match. As DNA, the CDR3 is TGTGCCAGCGGCAGATTAGCGGGGCTACAAGAGACCCAGTACTTC. Amino acid sequence: CASGRLAGLQETQYF.

V gene TRBV5-1 combines with J gene TRBJ2-5; tentative D call: TRBD1 (6 bases). The CDR3 runs to 14 residues. The V end lost 4 bases, the J end lost 2 bases, and 12 bases lay between the germline ends. In germline, CDR1 is SGHRS, CDR2 YFSETQ. CDR3 protein: CASSPGTIQETQYF. In DNA, the CDR3 is TGCGCCAGCAGCCCCGGGACAATTCAAGAGACCCAGTACTTC.

The V call is TRBV5-1, the J call TRBJ2-1; 7 bases line up with TRBD1. The V gene's germline CDR1 is SGHRS and CDR2 YFSETQ. V was pared by 2 bases and J by 4 bases, with 6 bases of the junction left unmatched. The CDR3 covers 15 residues. In DNA, the CDR3 is TGCGCCAGCAGCTTAGGGGGACAGTCTTACAATGAGCAGTTCTTC. Its protein product is CASSLGGQSYNEQFF.

The rearrangement uses TRBV5-6 and TRBJ2-1; 7 bases fit TRBD2. The CDR3 is made up of 15 amino acids. J was trimmed by 6 bases and V by 0 bases; bases with no gene match: 6. Germline values: CDR1 SGHDT, CDR2 YYEEEE. CDR3 coding DNA: TGTGCCAGCAGCTTGGCCGGGACTACTACCAATGAGCAGTTCTTC. Translating it yields CASSLAGTTTNEQFF.

This chain uses TRBV6-6 with TRBJ2-5, with D perhaps matching TRBD1 (6 bases). The DNA end is a closer match to TRBJ2-7, so the J assignment may be wrong. The CDR3 is 11 amino acids. CDR1 and CDR2 (germline): MNHNY, SVGAGI (reference sequence). The chain's CDR3 is CASNRDYEQYF. CDR3 in DNA: TGTGCCAGCAACAGGGACTACGAGCAGTACTTC.

The J gene is TRBJ2-2, the V gene TRBV5-5; 9 bases line up with TRBD1. V dropped 4 bases and J dropped 7; count of bases not matched to a gene: 8. CDR3 length: 15 residues. Germline CDR1 reads SGHKS; CDR2 reads YYEKEE (reference sequence). CDR3 coding DNA: TGTGCCAGCAGCCCACAGGGGGCGAATAGCGGGGAGCTGTTTTTT. Protein product: CASSPQGANSGELFF. The full variable domain, in which reference TRBV5-5 and TRBJ2-2 provide the parts outside the CDR3, is DAGVTQSPTHLIKTRGQQVTLRCSPISGHKSVSWYQQVLGQGPQFIFQYYEKEERGRGNFPDRFSARQFPNYSSELNVNALLLGDSALYLCASSPQGANSGELFFGEGSRLTVL.

The chain combines TRBV5-8 with TRBJ1-3, with 8 bases lining up with TRBD1. Germline-derived CDR1 and CDR2 are SGHTS and YDEGEE. This CDR3 spans 16 amino acids. After removal of 4 bases from V and 0 bases from J, the junction contained 6 bases not matched to a gene. CDR3 nucleotide sequence: TGTGCCAGCAGCGGGGGACAGGTCCTCTCTGGAAACACCATATATTTT. Amino acids: CASSGGQVLSGNTIYF.

The chain links TRBV4-3 to TRBJ2-3; 10 positions match TRBD2. The V segment lost 1 base and the J segment 4 bases; nucleotides outside the gene matches: 2. The CDR3 covers 15 residues. The germline V gene encodes CDR1 LGHNA and CDR2 YSLEER. The CDR3 here is CASSQGLAGPDTQYF. The CDR3 DNA follows: TGCGCCAGCAGCCAAGGACTAGCGGGCCCAGATACGCAGTATTTT.

The CDR3 protein is CASSLFTGSYNSPLHF. The CDR3 region has the DNA TGTGCCAGCAGTTTATTTACAGGCAGCTATAATTCACCCCTCCACTTT. The chain carries TRBV28 and TRBJ1-6, with D possibly being TRBD1 (5 bases). In germline, CDR1 is MDHEN, CDR2 SYDVKM. V was trimmed by 1 base and J by 3 bases, leaving 10 bases between them. There are 16 residues in the CDR3.

This chain uses TRBV7-9 with TRBJ2-7; 9 nucleotides agree with TRBD2. The V segment lost 5 bases and the J segment 4 bases; nucleotides outside the gene matches: 3. The CDR3 is 13 amino acids. Germline loops: CDR1 SEHNR, CDR2 FQNEAQ (reference sequence). CDR3 residues: CASSATSGYEQYF. The CDR3, as DNA: TGTGCCAGCAGCGCAACTAGCGGGTACGAGCAGTACTTC.

V is TRBV4-2 and J is TRBJ2-7, with 8 bases fitting TRBD2. Germline V lookup: CDR1 LGHNA, CDR2 YNFKEQ. This CDR3 contains 15 residues. V lost 0 bases and J lost 5; bases outside the gene matches: 6. Written as DNA, the CDR3 is TGTGCCAGCAGCCAAGAAGCAGGACTAGCCCACGAGCAGTACTTC. This codes for CASSQEAGLAHEQYF.

The chain couples TRBV7-9 to TRBJ2-5, with 9 bases fitting TRBD2. From germline, CDR1 is SEHNR and CDR2 FQNEAQ (reference sequence). V lost 4 bases, J lost 5 bases, and 8 bases stayed unmatched. The CDR3 runs 15 residues. The CDR3 nucleotides are TGTGCCAGCAGCTATGATTTAGCGGGAGAGGAGACCCAGTACTTC. This codes for CASSYDLAGEETQYF.

CDR3 sequence: CASSLGGQGLRPQHF. CDR3 in DNA: TGTGCCAGCAGCTTAGGGGGACAGGGGCTGCGGCCCCAGCATTTT. V gene TRBV7-8 combines with J gene TRBJ1-5; 10 nucleotides line up with TRBD1. CDR1 is SGHVS, CDR2 FQNEAQ, per germline. The CDR3 sequence is 15 residues long. Trimming cost V 1 base and J 9 bases; bases outside gene matches: 6. Full variable domain (outside the CDR3, taken from reference TRBV7-8 and TRBJ1-5): GAGVSQSPRYKVAKRGQDVALRCDPISGHVSLFWYQQALGQGPEFLTYFQNEAQLDKSGLPSDRFFAERPEGSVSTLKIQRTQQEDSAVYLCASSLGGQGLRPQHFGDGTRLSIL.

The V and J genes are TRBV11-2 and TRBJ2-7, with 9 bases matching TRBD2. This CDR3 has 15 residues. Germline V lookup: CDR1 SGHAT, CDR2 FQNNGV. V was pared by 3 bases and J by 6 bases, with 9 bases of the junction left unmatched. The chain's CDR3 is CASSFALAGGTEQYF. The CDR3 DNA is TGTGCCAGCAGCTTTGCTCTCGCGGGGGGGACCGAGCAGTACTTC.

The chain uses TRBV18 and TRBJ2-7, with D possibly being TRBD1 (6 bases). Germline loops: CDR1 KGHSH, CDR2 LQKENI. The CDR3 is made up of 16 amino acids. Trimming cost V 6 bases and J 3 bases, with 21 bases left between them. The CDR3: CASSIKQGPPGYEQYF. The CDR3 nucleotides are TGTGCCAGCTCGATTAAACAGGGCCCCCCGGGCTACGAGCAGTACTTC.

This chain joins TRBV13 and TRBJ2-7, with 10 nucleotides matching TRBD2. Germline V gives CDR1 PRHDT, CDR2 FYEKMQ (reference sequence). V was clipped by 4 bases and J by 1 base; unmatched bases: 4. The CDR3 covers 15 residues. The CDR3 region is CASSSSGSSSYEQYF. The CDR3 nucleotides read TGTGCCAGCAGCTCTAGCGGGAGCTCTTCCTACGAGCAGTACTTC.

The chain uses TRBV20-1 and TRBJ2-5, with D hard to call. V lost 5 bases to trimming and J lost 4 bases, with 8 bases between them. Germline CDR1 and CDR2: DFQATT and SNEGSKA (reference sequence). The CDR3 has 11 residues. The CDR3 region is CSASPGETQYF. CDR3 DNA sequence: TGCAGTGCTTCCCCCGGAGAGACCCAGTACTTC.

This chain uses TRBV5-1 with TRBJ2-7; 8 bases line up with TRBD1. From germline, CDR1 is SGHRS and CDR2 YFSETQ. This CDR3 region has 15 residues. V lost 4 bases and J lost 0; bases outside the gene matches: 6. Here the CDR3 DNA reads TGCGCCAGCAGCATTGGACAGGGTATCTCCTACGAGCAGTACTTC. Protein sequence: CASSIGQGISYEQYF.